Given below is one T cell receptor (beta chain) in context. What it binds is not known. The data were obtained in a study of cytomegalovirus exposure and HLA in healthy donors. V was clipped by 4 bases and J by 5 bases; unmatched bases: 8. The CDR3 is 15 amino acids. CDR1 SGDLS and CDR2 YYNGEE come from the germline V gene. Primers included in the PCR were 60 Vbeta and 13 Jbeta primers. TCRdb's table, derived via immunoSEQ multiplex PCR, lists solely in-frame clones and lacks some. The sample consists of some 150,000 clones, more than 75% of them appearing once. The study, taken as a whole, reports: Later genetic work tied a missense DCLRE1C variant to beta-chain V and J trimming.

The rearrangement links TRBV9 to TRBJ2-5; 10 bases are shared with TRBD2. The material sequenced was PBMCs. This receptor was taken from a male donor in good health and CMV-seronegative. The CDR3 reads CASSSPVAGGETQYF. The CDR3 DNA reads as TGTGCCAGCAGCTCCCCGGTAGCGGGGGGTGAGACCCAGTACTTC.